The clone carrying this T cell receptor (beta chain) turned up a few times. Its specificity is unknown. The record originates from a study of beta chain features in type 1 diabetes. Broader study findings: Fewer insertions but more deletions were seen at VDJ junctions in type 1 diabetes patients. A PCR bias possibly favoring shorter templates would apply equally to patients and controls.

Reverse transcribing all isolated RNA meant expressed TCRB transcripts were sequenced. Produced via immunoSEQ multiplex PCR; TCRdb's table is partial and in-frame only. Of under 950,000 clones listed, about 17% are singletons. This CDR3 has 17 residues. The sequenced material came from naive CD4+ T cells from blood. The V gene is TRBV12-2, the J gene TRBJ2-2. TRBV12-2 is deemed a pseudogene. This receptor was identified in a woman in her late teens or twenties in good health. CDR3 bases: TGTGCAAGTCGCTTTAGTAACCCCGGCAGTGGCACCGGGGAGCTGTTTTTT. This translates into CASRFSNPGSGTGELFF.